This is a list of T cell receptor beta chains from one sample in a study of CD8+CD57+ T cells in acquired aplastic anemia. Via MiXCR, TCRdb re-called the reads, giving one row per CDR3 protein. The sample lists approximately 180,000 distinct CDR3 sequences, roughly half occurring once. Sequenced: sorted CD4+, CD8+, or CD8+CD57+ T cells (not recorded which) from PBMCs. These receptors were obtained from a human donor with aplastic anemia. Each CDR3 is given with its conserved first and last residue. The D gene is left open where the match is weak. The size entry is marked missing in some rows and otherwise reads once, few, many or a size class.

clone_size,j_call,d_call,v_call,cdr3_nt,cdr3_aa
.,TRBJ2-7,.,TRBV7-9,TGTGCCAGCAGAATCGGAACAGTCTCCGAGCAGTACTTC,CASRIGTVSEQYF
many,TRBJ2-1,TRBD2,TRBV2,TGTGCCAGCAGCACACTCCGGGACTACCACAATGAGCAGTTCTTC,CASSTLRDYHNEQFF
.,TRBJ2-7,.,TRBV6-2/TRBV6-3,TGTGCCAGCAGTTTTTCGACTAAAGACTGGAATCCGTACGAGCAGTACTTC,CASSFSTKDWNPYEQYF
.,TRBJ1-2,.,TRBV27,TGCGCCAGCAGTTCCCTGGCAGGAAAAAACTATGGCTACACCTTC,CASSSLAGKNYGYTF
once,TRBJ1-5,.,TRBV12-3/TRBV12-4,TGTGCCAGCAGTTTCCTATCAGTGGGCAATCAGCCCCAGCATTTT,CASSFLSVGNQPQHF
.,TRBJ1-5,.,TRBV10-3,TGTGCCATCAGTGAGTCGGAGGTTCGCAGTCAACCCCAGCATTTT,CAISESEVRSQPQHF
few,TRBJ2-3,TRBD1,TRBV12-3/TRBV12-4,TGTGCCAGCAGTTCTTCTCGACAGGGAATTTCTAGCACAGATACGCAGTATTTT,CASSSSRQGISSTDTQYF
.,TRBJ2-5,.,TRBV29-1,TGCAGCTCCACGGGGGCAGAAGAGACCCAGTACTTC,CSSTGAEETQYF
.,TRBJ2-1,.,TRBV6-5,TGTGCCAGCAGTTCCCTGGGGGGCCGGGATGAGCAGTTCTTC,CASSSLGGRDEQFF
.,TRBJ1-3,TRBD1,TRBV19,TGTGCCAGTAGTGCCCAGACAGGGAGAAACACCATATATTTT,CASSAQTGRNTIYF
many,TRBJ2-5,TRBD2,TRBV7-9,TGTGCCAGCAGCTTAGCGGCTAGCGGGACGGAGACCCAGTACTTC,CASSLAASGTETQYF
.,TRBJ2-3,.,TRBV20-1,TGCAGTGCTAATAGCGGAGCTAGCACAGATACGCAGTATTTT,CSANSGASTDTQYF
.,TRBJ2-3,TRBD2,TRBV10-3,TGTGCCATCAGGCCATCAGCGGGAGGGCTAACAGATACGCAGTATTTT,CAIRPSAGGLTDTQYF
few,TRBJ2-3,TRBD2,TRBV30,TGTGCCTGGAGTGTAGCGGGAGGGCTTAGAGATACGCAGTATTTT,CAWSVAGGLRDTQYF
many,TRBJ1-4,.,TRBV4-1,TGCGCCAGCAGCCTTGGGGGCAGGGGCTGGGAAAAACTGTTTTTT,CASSLGGRGWEKLFF
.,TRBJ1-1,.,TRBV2,TGTGCCAGCAGAGCGACCTGGGCGGGCACTGAAGCTTTCTTT,CASRATWAGTEAFF
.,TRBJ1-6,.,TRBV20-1,TGCAGTGCTAGAGCGGCGGGAGAGGAGACAGGTTATTCACCCCTCCACTTT,CSARAAGEETGYSPLHF
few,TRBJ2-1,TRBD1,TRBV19,TGTGCCAGTAGTAGCCTGACAGGGTACAATGAGCAGTTCTTC,CASSSLTGYNEQFF
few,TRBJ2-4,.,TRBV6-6,TGTGCCAGCAGTTCCACAGGGCTAGCCAAAAACATTCAGTACTTC,CASSSTGLAKNIQYF
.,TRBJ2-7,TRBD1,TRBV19,TGTGCCAGTAGTATGGATTGGACAGGGATCTACGAGCAGTACTTC,CASSMDWTGIYEQYF
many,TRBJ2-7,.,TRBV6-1,TGTGCCAGCAGTGTATCTAACGGCTTCTCCTACGAGCAGTACTTC,CASSVSNGFSYEQYF
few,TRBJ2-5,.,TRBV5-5,TGTGCCAGCAGCTTAATAAGCACTGGGGGGACCCAGTACTTC,CASSLISTGGTQYF
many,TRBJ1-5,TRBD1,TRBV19,TGTGCCAGTAGTATACTCCGGACAGGGTTGTTGGATCAGCCCCAGCATTTT,CASSILRTGLLDQPQHF
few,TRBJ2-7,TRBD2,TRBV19,TGTGCCACCTCCGCTCAACAGGGACTAGGCGAGCAGTACTTC,CATSAQQGLGEQYF
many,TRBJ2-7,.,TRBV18,TGTGCCAGCTCACCACCCGCGGGCAGGTTAGTCGGCGAGCAGTACTTC,CASSPPAGRLVGEQYF
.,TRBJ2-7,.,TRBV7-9,TGTGCCAGCAGCCAGGAGGTGACCTACGAGCAGTACTTC,CASSQEVTYEQYF
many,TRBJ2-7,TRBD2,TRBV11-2,TGTGCCAGCAGCCCCAGGTGGGGCGGGAGAACCTACGAGCAGTACTTC,CASSPRWGGRTYEQYF
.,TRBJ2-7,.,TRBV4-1,TGCGCCAGCAGCCAAAACTGGAGGGGCCACGAGCAGTACTTC,CASSQNWRGHEQYF
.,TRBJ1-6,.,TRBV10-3,TGTGCCACAAGGACAGTAGATAATTCACCCCTCCACTTT,CATRTVDNSPLHF
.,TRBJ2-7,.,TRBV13,TGTGCCAGCAAGACGGGACCCCGAGACGAGCAGTACTTC,CASKTGPRDEQYF
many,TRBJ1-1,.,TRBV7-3,TGTGCCAGCAGCTCCGGGACTGAGGGGACTGAAGCTTTCTTT,CASSSGTEGTEAFF
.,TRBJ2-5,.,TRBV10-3,TGTGCCATCAGCCCAGGGCGGGACGGTGGGACCCAGTACTTC,CAISPGRDGGTQYF
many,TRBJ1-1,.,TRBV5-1,TGCGCCAGCAGCTCGACCCTAACAGATTACACTGAAGCTTTCTTT,CASSSTLTDYTEAFF
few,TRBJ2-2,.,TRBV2,TGTGCCAGCAGTGAAGGGGGGAACACCGGGGAGCTGTTTTTT,CASSEGGNTGELFF